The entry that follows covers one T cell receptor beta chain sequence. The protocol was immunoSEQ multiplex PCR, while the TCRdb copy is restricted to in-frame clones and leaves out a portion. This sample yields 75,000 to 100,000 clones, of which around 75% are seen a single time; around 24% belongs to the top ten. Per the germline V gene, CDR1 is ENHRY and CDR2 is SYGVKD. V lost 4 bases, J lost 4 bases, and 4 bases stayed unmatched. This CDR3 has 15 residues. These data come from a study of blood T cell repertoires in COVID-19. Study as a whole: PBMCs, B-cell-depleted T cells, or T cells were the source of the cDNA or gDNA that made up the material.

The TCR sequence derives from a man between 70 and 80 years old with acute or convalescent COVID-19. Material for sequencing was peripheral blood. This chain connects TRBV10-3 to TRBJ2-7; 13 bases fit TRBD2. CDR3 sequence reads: CAISGTSGGWYEQYF. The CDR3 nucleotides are TGTGCCATCAGTGGGACTAGCGGGGGATGGTACGAGCAGTACTTC.